This T cell receptor beta chain was identified during a study of cytomegalovirus exposure and HLA in healthy donors. Findings and limits, study-wide: Per published accounts, TCR beta sequences correctly predicted the HLA-A and HLA-B alleles of most subjects.

This clone showed up just a few times. The antigen is not known. It was with 60 Vbeta and 13 Jbeta primers that the PCR ran. Libraries were prepared by immunoSEQ multiplex PCR; TCRdb keeps only in-frame clonotypes and omits some of them. Found here are about 82,000 clones, 60% to 80% of them singletons; the top ten hold 8% to 10%. Germline values: CDR1 MNHNS, CDR2 SASEGT. V was trimmed by 5 bases and J by 4 bases, leaving 14 bases between them. The CDR3 spans 14 residues. The sequence derives from a man in his sixties in good health and CMV-seronegative. Input material: PBMCs. V gene TRBV6-1 combines with J gene TRBJ2-5; no clear D gene. CDR3 nucleotide sequence: TGTGCCAGCAGTCCTTCGAGGTCCCCAGAGACCCAGTACTTC. Translated, it gives CASSPSRSPETQYF.